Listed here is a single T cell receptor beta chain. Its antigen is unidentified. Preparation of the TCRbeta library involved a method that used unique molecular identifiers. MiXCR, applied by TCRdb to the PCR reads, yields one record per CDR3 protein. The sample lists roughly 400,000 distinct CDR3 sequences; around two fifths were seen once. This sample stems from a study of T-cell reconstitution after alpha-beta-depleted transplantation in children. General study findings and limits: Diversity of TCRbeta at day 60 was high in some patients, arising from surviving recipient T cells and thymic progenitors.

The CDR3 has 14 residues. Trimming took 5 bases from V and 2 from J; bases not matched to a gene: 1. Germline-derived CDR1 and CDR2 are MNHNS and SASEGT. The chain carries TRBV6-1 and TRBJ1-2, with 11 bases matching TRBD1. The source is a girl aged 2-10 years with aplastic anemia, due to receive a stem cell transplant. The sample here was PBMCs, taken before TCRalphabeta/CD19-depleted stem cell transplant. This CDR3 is CASSRTGGNYGYTF. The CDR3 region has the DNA TGTGCCAGCAGTCGGACAGGGGGCAACTATGGCTACACCTTC.